This TCR beta chain was profiled in a study of cytomegalovirus exposure and HLA in healthy donors. Concerning this clone: What it binds is not known.

General observations from the study: In vitro checks showed that three CMV-associated chains really do target CMV antigens.

PCR primers comprised 60 Vbeta and 13 Jbeta primers. The table came from immunoSEQ multiplex PCR; TCRdb's copy has only in-frame clones and leaves some out. The sample records some 150,000 clones, 80% being singletons. Germline V gene sequence: CDR1 SNHLY, CDR2 FYNNEI. The CDR3 length is 13 residues. Trimming removed 7 bases at V and 4 bases at J, with 12 bases between. Sequencing was performed on PBMCs. The J gene is TRBJ2-3, the V gene TRBV2, with D hard to call. The TCR originated in a man between 50 and 59 years old in good health and CMV-seronegative. The CDR3 region is CASTAEVADTQYF. DNA for the CDR3: TGTGCCAGCACCGCCGAGGTAGCAGATACGCAGTATTTT. Variable domain in full (rest from reference TRBV2 and TRBJ2-3): EPEVTQTPSHQVTQMGQEVILRCVPISNHLYFYWYRQILGQKVEFLVSFYNNEISEKSEIFDDQFSVERPDGSNFTLKIRSTKLEDSAMYFCASTAEVADTQYFGPGTRLTVL.